One T cell receptor (beta chain) is described in this entry. The sample belongs to a study of blood T cell repertoires in COVID-19. Study at large: Sites across the United States, Italy and Spain contributed samples from acute and convalescent COVID-19. In each case, the material was cDNA or gDNA derived from T cells, B-cell-depleted T cells, or PBMCs.

The CDR3 is 13 amino acids. Germline V lookup: CDR1 SGHNT, CDR2 YYREEE (reference sequence). With 3 bases removed from V and 2 bases from J, the gap between germline ends came to 8 bases. In the original analysis: Researchers report that nucleated cell counts were estimated from reference gene primer amplification. Clones were read by immunoSEQ multiplex PCR, and TCRdb kept only the in-frame ones, dropping some. Clone size and V and J calls were adopted from that table, with D and trimming inferred from the DNA. In the table there are about 150,000 clones, 70% to 90% of which are singletons. This sequence was found in a woman aged 50 to 65 with acute or convalescent COVID-19. The chain joins TRBV5-4 to TRBJ1-1, with a weak D call TRBD1 (6 bases). What was sequenced was peripheral blood. CDR3 protein: CASSWDTNTEAFF. CDR3 bases: TGTGCCAGCAGCTGGGACACCAACACTGAAGCTTTCTTT.